These T cell receptor beta chains were read from a single sample in a study of T-cell reconstitution after alpha-beta-depleted transplantation in children. TCRdb passed the PCR reads through MiXCR, listing each CDR3 protein once. The sample includes a few hundred thousand distinct CDR3 sequences, about 40% of them seen just once. Sequenced here: PBMCs, sampled before TCRalphabeta/CD19-depleted stem cell transplant. These receptors came from a girl aged 2 to 9 with aplastic anemia, due to receive a stem cell transplant. Both conserved end residues are part of each CDR3. A D gene is named only where the DNA matches it firmly. Size tells how often a clone was seen (once, few, many) or the class of an expanded clone, and some rows leave it out.

>-|-|TRBV7-8|TRBJ2-7
TGTGCCAGCAGCGCGCACCGGGCCTTGAGGAGTGGCGAGCAGTACTTC
CASSAHRALRSGEQYF
>-|-|TRBV12-3/TRBV12-4|TRBJ2-5
TGTGCCAGCAGTCCCCCACGGGGGACAGAGACCCAGTACTTC
CASSPPRGTETQYF
>-|-|TRBV28|TRBJ2-1
TGTGCCAGCAGTTGCAAACCCAGGTGCTCCTACAATGAGCAGTTCTTC
CASSCKPRCSYNEQFF
>-|-|TRBV6-5|TRBJ2-7
TGTGCCAGCAGTTACGGGACTGATAGTGTCTTC
CASSYGTDSVF
>TRBD2|-|TRBV7-2|TRBJ2-3
TGTGCCAGCAGCTCCGGGACTAGTGGAACGGGGTGGTCGCAGTATTTT
CASSSGTSGTGWSQYF
>-|once|TRBV20-1|TRBJ2-7
TGCAGTGCTAGAGATCTTGACAGCTCCTACGAGCAGTACTTC
CSARDLDSSYEQYF
>-|few|TRBV6-1|TRBJ2-7
TGTGCCAGCAGTGCCTTTCGAGGGTTCTACGAGCAGTACTTC
CASSAFRGFYEQYF
>TRBD1|few|TRBV6-1|TRBJ1-5
TGTGCCAGCAGCCGATACAGGGGGCGACAGCCCCAGCATTTT
CASSRYRGRQPQHF
>-|-|TRBV7-9|TRBJ2-7
TGTGCCGCGGCAACAGCCTTCTCCTACGAGCAGTACTTC
CAAATAFSYEQYF
>-|few|TRBV27|TRBJ2-5
TGTGCCAGCAGTTTGTTGGGGGGGGACAGGCAAATCCAAGAAGAGACCCAGTACTTC
CASSLLGGDRQIQEETQYF
>-|-|TRBV6-1|TRBJ2-7
TGTGACAGCACCCAAGTTTGGGCGGGCCCCTACGAGCAGTACTTC
CDSTQVWAGPYEQYF
>-|many|TRBV5-1|TRBJ2-6
TGCGCCAGCAGCCCGCAGACCAACTCTGGGGCCAACGTCCTGACTTTC
CASSPQTNSGANVLTF
>-|-|TRBV10-3|TRBJ2-7
TGTGCCATCAGTGGCACAGGGCAGGCCTGGGGAAGATACGAGCAGTACTTC
CAISGTGQAWGRYEQYF
>-|-|TRBV29-1|TRBJ2-1
TGCAGCGTTGAAGGGATCGAGATTGAGCAGTTCTTC
CSVEGIEIEQFF
>-|-|TRBV3-1|TRBJ2-7
TGTGCCAGCAGCCAAGTCCTGGCGGCTGACTCCTACGAGCAGTACTTC
CASSQVLAADSYEQYF
>TRBD2|-|TRBV20-1|TRBJ2-1
TGCAGTGCTAGGGGAGCGGGGACGAGCTCGGTTTACAATGAGCAGTTCTTC
CSARGAGTSSVYNEQFF
>TRBD2|-|TRBV5-1|TRBJ2-5
TGCGCCAGCAGCCCCAATCAGCGGGGGATAGAGACCCAGTACTTC
CASSPNQRGIETQYF
>TRBD1|-|TRBV5-1|TRBJ2-5
TGCGCCAGCGACGGGACAGGGAACCAAGAGACCCAGTACTTC
CASDGTGNQETQYF